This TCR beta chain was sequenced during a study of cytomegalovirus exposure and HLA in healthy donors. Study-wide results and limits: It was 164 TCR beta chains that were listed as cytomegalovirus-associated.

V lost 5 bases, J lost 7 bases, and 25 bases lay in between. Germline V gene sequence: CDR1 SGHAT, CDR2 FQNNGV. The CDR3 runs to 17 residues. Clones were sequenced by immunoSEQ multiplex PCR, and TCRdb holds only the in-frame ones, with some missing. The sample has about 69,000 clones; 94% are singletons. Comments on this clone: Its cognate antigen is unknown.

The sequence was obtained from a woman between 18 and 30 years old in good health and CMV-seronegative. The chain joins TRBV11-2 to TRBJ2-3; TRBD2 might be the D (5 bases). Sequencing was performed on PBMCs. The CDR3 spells CASSPRLRTSGEHTQYF. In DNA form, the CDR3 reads TGTGCCAGCAGCCCCAGACTACGGACGAGTGGGGAGCATACGCAGTATTTT.